The present TCR beta chain was sequenced within a study of shared clonotypes between healthy human individuals. The method was immunoSEQ multiplex PCR; TCRdb's version includes in-frame clones alone and lacks a portion of them. The repertoire consists of some 490,000 clones, with about 72% occurring once and the leading ten covering around 11%. Trimming took 3 bases from V and 7 from J, leaving 16 bases between them. The CDR3 contains 15 residues. Germline V lookup: CDR1 MNHNS, CDR2 SASEGT. The material sequenced was PBMCs. The sequence was obtained from a middle-aged woman in good health. Some clones in this sample may be carry-over from other donors' samples. The rearrangement joins TRBV6-1 to TRBJ2-1, with a possible D match to TRBD2 (5 bases). The CDR3 here is CASSEAGSTWNEQFF. For the CDR3, the DNA is TGTGCCAGCAGTGAGGCGGGCAGTACGTGGAATGAGCAGTTCTTC.